Below, 30 T cell receptor beta chains from the same sample are listed, as sequenced in a study of T cell responses to AZD1222 COVID-19 vaccine. The table came from immunoSEQ multiplex PCR; TCRdb's copy has only in-frame clones and leaves some out. The sample yields 150,000 to 200,000 clones, 85% to 95% seen once. This specimen consisted of peripheral blood, obtained 28 days after the second AZD1222 dose. Receptor source: an adult who received the AZD1222 COVID-19 vaccine.

The chain links TRBV5-1 to TRBJ2-3, with 10 nucleotides matching TRBD1. The V segment lost 4 bases and the J segment 1 base; nucleotides outside the gene matches: 3. This CDR3 region has 15 residues. Germline V CDR1 and CDR2: SGHRS, YFSETQ. This CDR3 reads CASSPGTGGTDTQYF. CDR3 coding DNA: TGCGCCAGCAGCCCCGGGACAGGGGGCACAGATACGCAGTATTTT.

V and J are TRBV30 and TRBJ1-5, with TRBD1 matching over 7 bases. This CDR3 contains 13 residues. Trimming took 8 bases from V and 11 from J; bases not matched to a gene: 15. Germline-derived CDR1 and CDR2 are GTSNPN and SVGIG (reference sequence). The CDR3 spells CARGDSGGKAQHF. The CDR3, as DNA: TGTGCCCGGGGGGACAGTGGGGGGAAGGCCCAGCATTTT. Combining the CDR3 with reference TRBV30 and TRBJ1-5 gives the whole variable domain SQTIHQWPATLVQPVGSPLSLECTVEGTSNPNLYWYRQAAGRGLQLLFYSVGIGQISSEVPQNLSASRPQDRQFILSSKKLLLSDSGFYLCARGDSGGKAQHFGDGTRLSIL.

This chain connects TRBV4-1 to TRBJ2-5; 7 bases line up with TRBD2. Germline V gene sequence: CDR1 MGHRA, CDR2 YSYEKL. The CDR3 spans 21 residues. V lost 3 bases and J lost 6; bases outside the gene matches: 28. The CDR3 sequence is CASSHSSGLLRAGERGKTQYF. The CDR3 region has the DNA TGCGCCAGCAGCCACTCGTCAGGCCTCCTTAGGGCGGGAGAGAGGGGCAAGACCCAGTACTTC.

The chain combines TRBV2 with TRBJ1-1, with D tentatively TRBD1 (6 bases). V lost 6 bases and J lost 8, with 16 bases in between. Germline values: CDR1 SNHLY, CDR2 FYNNEI. The CDR3 is made up of 13 amino acids. The CDR3 reads CASRVEKGTEAFF. The CDR3 coding sequence is TGTGCCAGCAGGGTAGAGAAAGGGACAGAAGCTTTCTTT.

The rearrangement uses TRBV7-9 and TRBJ2-7; tentatively, D is TRBD2 (5 bases). Germline CDR1 SEHNR, CDR2 FQNEAQ (reference sequence). Between the trimmed V and J ends, which lost 6 bases and 0 bases, there was a span of 15 bases. This CDR3 comprises 15 residues. Written as DNA, the CDR3 is TGTGCCAGCAGTAACGTCCGGGGTGTCTCCTACGAGCAGTACTTC. Its protein product is CASSNVRGVSYEQYF.

This sequence joins TRBV11-3 and TRBJ2-2, with D uncertain. The CDR3 runs 15 residues. Trimming cost V 5 bases and J 3 bases, with 13 bases left between them. Germline V gene lookup returns CDR1 SGHNT and CDR2 YENEEA. In nucleotides, the CDR3 is TGTGCCAGCAGCCACGTGTTGTGGGACACCGGGGAGCTGTTTTTT. Amino acids: CASSHVLWDTGELFF. The full variable domain, with the rest looked up from reference TRBV11-3 and TRBJ2-2, is EAGVVQSPRYKIIEKKQPVAFWCNPISGHNTLYWYLQNLGQGPELLIRYENEEAVDDSQLPKDRFSAERLKGVDSTLKIQPAELGDSAVYLCASSHVLWDTGELFFGEGSRLTVL.

This chain links TRBV19 with TRBJ1-2; TRBD1 might be the D (5 bases). This CDR3 has 16 residues. Germline lookup yields CDR1 LNHDA and CDR2 SQIVND (reference sequence). The V and J ends lost 5 bases and 2 bases respectively, with 18 bases between them. The CDR3 spells CASSLTDSSTNYGYTF. The CDR3 region has the DNA TGTGCCAGTAGTCTTACCGACAGCTCAACAAACTATGGCTACACCTTC.

The chain links TRBV27 to TRBJ2-3; D remains unclear. CDR3 size: 15 residues. With 3 bases removed from V and 0 bases from J, the gap between germline ends came to 10 bases. Looked up from germline, CDR1 is MNHEY and CDR2 is SMNVEV (reference sequence). The CDR3 DNA sequence: TGTGCCAGCAGTTTTATCTCCTCTAGCACAGATACGCAGTATTTT. It translates to CASSFISSSTDTQYF.

The chain links TRBV28 to TRBJ2-7, with no clear D. Germline V lookup: CDR1 MDHEN, CDR2 SYDVKM. The CDR3 runs to 12 residues. V lost 6 bases and J 7 bases, leaving 13 bases between the germline ends. CDR3 bases: TGTGCCAGCAGAGATCCTTGGGGAGAGCAGTACTTC. Amino acids: CASRDPWGEQYF. Using reference TRBV28 and TRBJ2-7 for the parts outside the CDR3, the full variable domain is DVKVTQSSRYLVKRTGEKVFLECVQDMDHENMFWYRQDPGLGLRLIYFSYDVKMKEKGDIPEGYSVSREKKERFSLILESASTNQTSMYLCASRDPWGEQYFGPGTRLTVT.

This rearrangement joins TRBV19 to TRBJ1-1, with TRBD1 matching 9 bases. Germline V gene data show CDR1 as LNHDA and CDR2 as SQIVND (reference sequence). Unmatched junction bases numbered 11, after V lost 4 bases and J lost 11 bases. This CDR3 region has 14 residues. The CDR3 spells CASSSTTGGILAFF. CDR3 DNA: TGTGCCAGTAGTAGTACGACAGGGGGTATTTTGGCTTTCTTT.

The V call is TRBV19, the J call TRBJ2-5, with D unresolved. Between the trimmed V and J ends, which lost 3 bases and 0 bases, there was a span of 11 bases. This CDR3 is 15 amino acids long. Germline lookup yields CDR1 LNHDA and CDR2 SQIVND (reference sequence). The CDR3 region is CASSISGLYQETQYF. In nucleotides, the CDR3 is TGTGCCAGTAGTATCAGTGGATTGTACCAAGAGACCCAGTACTTC.

The V call is TRBV9, the J call TRBJ1-6; tentative D call: TRBD1 (6 bases). The CDR3 extends over 15 amino acids. V lost 3 bases and J lost 5, with 12 bases in between. CDR1 is SGDLS, CDR2 YYNGEE, per germline. Here the CDR3 reads CASSADSTNNSPLHF. Written as DNA, the CDR3 is TGTGCCAGCAGCGCGGACAGCACAAATAATTCACCCCTCCACTTT.

A remark on this clone: Within the sample, other DNA sequences also encode this same CDR3. The rearrangement links TRBV5-8 to TRBJ1-5; weak D call: TRBD1 (5 bases). This CDR3 spans 14 amino acids. V lost 0 bases to trimming and J lost 6 bases, with 10 bases between them. Germline CDR1 reads SGHTS; CDR2 reads YDEGEE. Here the CDR3 reads CASSLDGGGQPQHF. The CDR3 DNA reads TGTGCCAGCAGCTTGGACGGGGGAGGTCAGCCCCAGCATTTT. Complete variable domain (other parts from reference TRBV5-8 and TRBJ1-5): EAGVTQSPTHLIKTRGQQATLRCSPISGHTSVYWYQQALGLGLQFLLWYDEGEERNRGNFPPRFSGRQFPNYSSELNVNALELEDSALYLCASSLDGGGQPQHFGDGTRLSIL.

The V gene is TRBV15, the J gene TRBJ2-5; D gene uncertain. V was shortened by 6 bases and J by 7 bases, with 12 bases between the two germline ends. Germline V gene sequence: CDR1 LNHNV, CDR2 YYDKDF (reference sequence). This CDR3 is built from 12 residues. DNA of the CDR3: TGTGCCACCAGTGTGCCGGAAGGGACCCAGTACTTC. Its translation is CATSVPEGTQYF. The variable domain in full, completed from reference TRBV15 and TRBJ2-5, reads DAMVIQNPRYQVTQFGKPVTLSCSQTLNHNVMYWYQQKSSQAPKLLFHYYDKDFNNEADTPDNFQSRRPNTSFCFLDIRSPGLGDTAMYLCATSVPEGTQYFGPGTRLLVL.

This clone occurred a few times. The V and J genes are TRBV3-1 (or the pseudogene TRBV3-2) and TRBJ1-1; weak D call: TRBD1 (6 bases). Germline CDR1 reads LGHDT; CDR2 reads YNNKEL (reference sequence). The CDR3 totals 14 residues. V lost 0 bases to trimming and J lost 1 base, with 6 bases between them. CDR3 amino acids: CASSQDRGNTEAFF. CDR3 nucleotide sequence: TGTGCCAGCAGCCAAGACAGGGGGAACACTGAAGCTTTCTTT.

The chain couples TRBV19 to TRBJ1-2; tentative D call: TRBD1 (6 bases). This CDR3 has 14 residues. V lost 6 bases, J lost 3 bases, and 14 bases lay in between. Germline lookup yields CDR1 LNHDA and CDR2 SQIVND (reference sequence). Written as DNA, the CDR3 is TGTGCCAGTAGCTGGGGGGCAGGGGACTATGGCTACACCTTC. Translated, it gives CASSWGAGDYGYTF.

The V and J genes are TRBV7-9 and TRBJ2-3; D remains ambiguous. The germline gives CDR1 SEHNR, CDR2 FQNEAQ (reference sequence). The V gene lost 6 bases and the J gene lost 2 bases, with 12 bases spanning the gap. The CDR3 has 14 amino acids. CDR3 bases: TGTGCCAGCAGTAGAACACGTGACACAGATACGCAGTATTTT. It translates to CASSRTRDTDTQYF.

The genes are TRBV5-1 and TRBJ2-2; 7 bases align to TRBD2. In germline, CDR1 is SGHRS, CDR2 YFSETQ. With V trimmed by 2 bases and J by 7 bases, 8 bases remained unmatched. This CDR3 comprises 15 residues. The CDR3, as DNA: TGCGCCAGCAGCTTAATAGCGGGTATGATCGGGGAGCTGTTTTTT. It translates to CASSLIAGMIGELFF. Combining the CDR3 with reference TRBV5-1 and TRBJ2-2 gives the whole variable domain KAGVTQTPRYLIKTRGQQVTLSCSPISGHRSVSWYQQTPGQGLQFLFEYFSETQRNKGNFPGRFSGRQFSNSRSEMNVSTLELGDSALYLCASSLIAGMIGELFFGEGSRLTVL.

The gene calls are TRBV13 and TRBJ2-3; TRBD2 matches at 13 bases. V lost 3 bases and J lost 0; bases outside the gene matches: 6. This CDR3 spans 18 amino acids. Germline CDR1 is PRHDT and CDR2 is FYEKMQ (reference sequence). The CDR3 DNA sequence: TGTGCCAGCAGCTTGCGACTAGCGGGAGGCACTAGCACAGATACGCAGTATTTT. As protein: CASSLRLAGGTSTDTQYF.

The V call is TRBV11-2, the J call TRBJ2-7; TRBD2 aligns across 7 bases. The V segment lost 5 bases and the J segment 0 bases; nucleotides outside the gene matches: 4. The CDR3 covers 14 residues. Germline CDR1 is SGHAT and CDR2 is FQNNGV. CDR3 amino acids: CASSPRTSSYEQYF. CDR3 sequence (DNA): TGTGCCAGCAGCCCCCGGACTAGCTCCTACGAGCAGTACTTC.

The genes are TRBV6-1 and TRBJ1-2; D gene uncertain. V was shortened by 6 bases and J by 0 bases, with 14 bases between the two germline ends. The germline V gene has CDR1 MNHNS and CDR2 SASEGT. There are 15 residues in the CDR3. CDR3 sequence: CASSRPTTSNYGYTF. The CDR3 region has the DNA TGTGCCAGCAGCCGACCGACTACTTCTAACTATGGCTACACCTTC.

The CDR3 region is CASSFLIGDYNEQFF. The CDR3 nucleotides read TGTGCCAGCAGCTTTTTAATTGGTGACTACAATGAGCAGTTCTTC. This chain uses TRBV7-2 with TRBJ2-1; D remains unclear. The CDR3 has 15 amino acids. Trimming took off 3 bases at V and 3 bases at J, with 12 bases between the two ends. Germline-derived CDR1 and CDR2 are SGHTA and FQGNSA.

The rearrangement uses TRBV7-3 and TRBJ2-7, with unresolved D. The germline CDR1 and CDR2 sequences are SGHTA and FQGTGA. Trimming took 5 bases from V and 2 from J, leaving 13 bases between them. The CDR3 loop spans 14 amino acids. The CDR3 spells CASSLGPDTYEQYF. CDR3 nucleotide sequence: TGTGCCAGCAGCCTAGGACCCGATACCTACGAGCAGTACTTC. The full variable domain, in which reference TRBV7-3 and TRBJ2-7 provide the parts outside the CDR3, is GAGVSQTPSNKVTEKGKYVELRCDPISGHTALYWYRQSLGQGPEFLIYFQGTGAADDSGLPNDRFFAVRPEGSVSTLKIQRTERGDSAVYLCASSLGPDTYEQYFGPGTRLTVT.

For this clone: Different DNA sequences within this sample yield the same CDR3. The rearrangement joins TRBV2 to TRBJ1-5, with 8 bases lining up with TRBD1. Losses at the gene ends were 7 bases for V and 4 bases for J; bases not matched to a gene: 3. CDR3 length: 13 residues. CDR1 is SNHLY, CDR2 FYNNEI, per germline. Written as DNA, the CDR3 is TGTGCCAGCAAGGGACAGGTTAATCAGCCCCAGCATTTT. This encodes CASKGQVNQPQHF.

The J gene is TRBJ1-5, the V gene TRBV7-2; D might be TRBD1 (5 bases). The CDR3 loop spans 15 amino acids. The V gene's germline CDR1 is SGHTA and CDR2 FQGNSA. The ends were cut back, 2 bases at V and 5 bases at J, with 13 bases in the middle. The CDR3 loop reads CASSLTRDVYQPQHF. CDR3 bases: TGTGCCAGCAGCTTAACGAGGGACGTCTATCAGCCCCAGCATTTT.

The CDR3 nucleotides read TGTGCCAGCAGCCAGAGAGTCGCAACTAATGAAAAACTGTTTTTT. Residues: CASSQRVATNEKLFF. The chain has TRBV3-1 (or the pseudogene TRBV3-2) and TRBJ1-4; D is uncertain. Per the germline V gene, CDR1 is LGHDT and CDR2 is YNNKEL (reference sequence). V lost 3 bases and J lost 0, with 8 bases in between. CDR3 length: 15 amino acids.

J is TRBJ1-1 and V is TRBV3-1 (or the pseudogene TRBV3-2); D uncertain. Germline assignment: CDR1 LGHDT and CDR2 YNNKEL (reference sequence). V was shortened by 0 bases and J by 10 bases, with 9 bases between the two germline ends. The CDR3 loop spans 12 amino acids. CDR3 protein: CASSQDLGSAFF. The CDR3 coding sequence is TGTGCCAGCAGCCAAGATCTAGGTTCAGCTTTCTTT.

The chain couples TRBV11-2 to TRBJ2-3, with TRBD2 matching over 12 bases. J was trimmed by 10 bases and V by 1 base; bases with no gene match: 12. Germline CDR1 and CDR2: SGHAT and FQNNGV. The length of the CDR3 is 17 residues. CDR3 DNA: TGTGCCAGCAGCTTAGGGCTAGCGGGAGGGCCCGGTGATCCGCAGTATTTT. It yields the protein CASSLGLAGGPGDPQYF.

This chain links TRBV7-2 with TRBJ2-7; 10 nucleotides match TRBD1. Per the germline V gene, CDR1 is SGHTA and CDR2 is FQGNSA. With V trimmed by 6 bases and J by 4 bases, 9 bases remained unmatched. This CDR3 has 15 residues. The CDR3 reads CASRARTGGQYEQYF. The DNA of the CDR3 is TGTGCCAGCAGGGCCCGGACAGGGGGGCAATACGAGCAGTACTTC.

The genes are TRBV2 and TRBJ2-1; 8 bases align to TRBD2. Germline V lookup: CDR1 SNHLY, CDR2 FYNNEI. With V trimmed by 8 bases and J by 4 bases, 7 bases remained unmatched. The CDR3 totals 14 residues. Here the CDR3 reads CASRASGLYNEQFF. CDR3 DNA sequence: TGTGCCAGCCGGGCTAGCGGGCTTTACAATGAGCAGTTCTTC.